Below, 21 T cell receptor beta chains from the same sample are listed, as sequenced in a study of cytomegalovirus exposure and HLA in healthy donors. The protocol was immunoSEQ multiplex PCR, while the TCRdb copy is restricted to in-frame clones and leaves out a portion. The table includes more than 50,000 clones, roughly 90% detected once. Specimen: PBMCs. The receptor source for this set is a woman in her 30s in good health and CMV-seronegative.

The CDR3, as DNA: TGTGCCAGCAGTACCAAGAGACAGGGTGATCAGCCCCAGCATTTT. It translates to CASSTKRQGDQPQHF. The chain recombines TRBV28 with TRBJ1-5; TRBD1 agrees at 7 bases. The CDR3 is 15 amino acids. Germline CDR1 is MDHEN and CDR2 is SYDVKM. V shed 5 bases and J 5 bases; nucleotides not matched to a gene: 9.

Here the CDR3 DNA reads TGTGCCAGCAGCGTAGAGAGCGGGTACGAGCAGTACTTC. Residues: CASSVESGYEQYF. The rearrangement joins TRBV9 to TRBJ2-7; TRBD2 is a possible D gene (6 bases). The germline V gene encodes CDR1 SGDLS and CDR2 YYNGEE. The V gene lost 0 bases and the J gene lost 4 bases, with 8 bases spanning the gap. The CDR3 contains 13 residues.

This chain links TRBV7-3 with TRBJ2-3; maybe TRBD1 (5 bases). CDR3 length equals 15 residues. V was cut by 1 base and J by 2 bases, with 10 bases left in between. Germline V lookup: CDR1 SGHTA, CDR2 FQGTGA. CDR3 bases: TGTGCCAGCAGCTTAAACCAGGGCCCCACAGATACGCAGTATTTT. Translated: CASSLNQGPTDTQYF.

The genes are TRBV6-4 and TRBJ2-2; D is ambiguous. The CDR3 loop spans 13 amino acids. V was clipped by 5 bases and J by 3 bases, with 7 bases between them. Looked up from germline, CDR1 is MRHNA and CDR2 is SNTAGT. CDR3 region: CASSLSDTGELFF. CDR3 sequence (DNA): TGTGCCAGCAGTCTTAGTGACACCGGGGAGCTGTTTTTT.

Only a few counts were recorded for this clone. The rearrangement links TRBV7-9 to TRBJ2-7; D unresolved. The CDR3 is 15 amino acids. The germline V gene encodes CDR1 SEHNR and CDR2 FQNEAQ (reference sequence). V lost 0 bases to trimming and J lost 6 bases, with 15 bases between them. The CDR3 coding sequence is TGTGCCAGCAGCTTAGCGGGCCCCCGCCCAGGCGAGCAGTACTTC. It yields the protein CASSLAGPRPGEQYF.

This clone has more than one count but fewer than ten. The chain couples TRBV2 to TRBJ1-2; no clear D gene. Germline CDR1 reads SNHLY; CDR2 reads FYNNEI. This CDR3 is 15 amino acids long. V lost 4 bases and J 4 bases, leaving 16 bases between the germline ends. The CDR3 sequence: CASSVGSTDIYGYTF. CDR3 nucleotide sequence: TGTGCCAGCAGTGTGGGGAGTACCGACATCTATGGCTACACCTTC. The full variable domain, completed using reference TRBV2 and TRBJ1-2, is EPEVTQTPSHQVTQMGQEVILRCVPISNHLYFYWYRQILGQKVEFLVSFYNNEISEKSEIFDDQFSVERPDGSNFTLKIRSTKLEDSAMYFCASSVGSTDIYGYTFGSGTRLTVV.

CDR3 DNA: TGTGCCAGCAGTTTGCTAAATGAGCAGTTCTTC. Translated: CASSLLNEQFF. The J gene is TRBJ2-1, the V gene TRBV28; D call uncertain. The CDR3 length is 11 residues. Trimming removed 3 bases from V and 7 bases from J, with 4 bases in between. Germline assignment: CDR1 MDHEN and CDR2 SYDVKM.

J is TRBJ2-4 and V is TRBV29-1, with 7 bases fitting TRBD1. Germline V lookup: CDR1 SQVTM, CDR2 ANQGSEA. The V and J ends lost 8 bases and 8 bases, in that order; junction bases with no gene match: 15. The CDR3 covers 14 residues. CDR3 sequence (DNA): TGCAGCACGGGACAGAGCAGCTCAGATGACATTCAGTACTTC. It is translated as CSTGQSSSDDIQYF.

J is TRBJ1-5 and V is TRBV27, with 8 bases matching TRBD1. The J segment lost 4 bases and the V segment lost 6 bases, leaving 11 bases of the junction unmatched. Germline-derived CDR1 and CDR2 are MNHEY and SMNVEV (reference sequence). This CDR3 region has 16 residues. In DNA, the CDR3 is TGTGCCAGCAGCAATCCACAGGGGGGAGTGAATCAGCCCCAGCATTTT. Encoded protein: CASSNPQGGVNQPQHF.

This clone was detected once. V usage is TRBV7-7 and J usage is TRBJ2-1; 9 bases align to TRBD2. With V trimmed by 1 base and J by 4 bases, 8 bases remained unmatched. Per the germline V gene, CDR1 is SSHAT and CDR2 is FNYEAQ (reference sequence). The CDR3 is made up of 17 amino acids. The CDR3 is CASSLEASGTQYNEQFF. The CDR3 DNA reads TGTGCCAGCAGCTTAGAAGCTAGCGGGACCCAATACAATGAGCAGTTCTTC.

The V call is TRBV27, the J call TRBJ2-2; 7 bases are a match to TRBD1. Germline assignment: CDR1 MNHEY and CDR2 SMNVEV (reference sequence). The J segment lost 2 bases and the V segment lost 6 bases, leaving 6 bases of the junction unmatched. The length of the CDR3 is 15 residues. CDR3 residues: CASRAGTENTGELFF. The CDR3 DNA reads as TGTGCCAGCAGGGCCGGGACAGAAAACACCGGGGAGCTGTTTTTT.

The rearrangement links TRBV2 to TRBJ2-2; TRBD2 matches 10 bases. The CDR3 contains 15 residues. After removal of 6 bases from V and 3 bases from J, the junction contained 4 bases not matched to a gene. The germline CDR1 and CDR2 sequences are SNHLY and FYNNEI. CDR3: CASRSGRADTGELFF. The CDR3 DNA reads TGTGCCAGCAGGAGCGGGAGGGCCGACACCGGGGAGCTGTTTTTT.

The chain is built from TRBV12-2 and TRBJ2-5; the table's D call of TRBD2 was not tested on the DNA. TRBV12-2 represents a pseudogene. This CDR3 is 15 amino acids long. CDR3 amino acids: CASRLTGTSVETQYF. For the CDR3, the DNA is TGTGCAAGTCGGCTAACCGGGACTAGCGTGGAGACCCAGTACTTC.

The chain recombines TRBV29-1 with TRBJ2-7, with 13 bases matching TRBD2. V was pared by 4 bases and J by 0 bases, with 0 bases of the junction left unmatched. This CDR3 comprises 14 residues. Germline CDR1 and CDR2: SQVTM and ANQGSEA. The DNA for the CDR3 is TGCAGCGTTGGACTAGCGGGGGGCTCCTACGAGCAGTACTTC. Translation: CSVGLAGGSYEQYF.

The J gene is TRBJ1-2, the V gene TRBV7-2; weak D call: TRBD1 (6 bases). V was shortened by 5 bases and J by 8 bases, with 27 bases between the two germline ends. CDR1 and CDR2 (germline): SGHTA, FQGNSA. The CDR3 consists of 17 residues. The CDR3 nucleotides are TGTGCCAGCAGCCCTATCTCCGCTACACAGGGTCATGGAGGCTACACCTTC. Residues: CASSPISATQGHGGYTF. The full variable domain, with the rest looked up from reference TRBV7-2 and TRBJ1-2, is GAGVSQSPSNKVTEKGKDVELRCDPISGHTALYWYRQSLGQGLEFLIYFQGNSAPDKSGLPSDRFSAERTGGSVSTLTIQRTQQEDSAVYLCASSPISATQGHGGYTFGSGTRLTVV.

J is TRBJ2-3 and V is TRBV6-5; 8 bases are shared with TRBD1. After removal of 7 bases from V and 2 bases from J, the junction contained 5 bases not matched to a gene. The germline CDR1 and CDR2 sequences are MNHEY and SVGAGI. CDR3 length: 14 amino acids. In nucleotides, the CDR3 is TGTGCCAGCAAGGGGACAGGCATCACAGATACGCAGTATTTT. Amino acids: CASKGTGITDTQYF.

This clone is a singleton in its sample. The chain combines TRBV5-8 with TRBJ1-1; D unresolved. The V gene lost 2 bases and the J gene lost 1 base, with 9 bases spanning the gap. The germline CDR1 and CDR2 sequences are SGHTS and YDEGEE. The CDR3 length is 14 residues. The CDR3 nucleotides read TGTGCCAGCAGCTTTAACCGGGAGAACACTGAAGCTTTCTTT. This gives the protein CASSFNRENTEAFF.

This clone has a single count. The chain has TRBV7-2 and TRBJ1-1, with 8 positions matching TRBD1. J lost 0 bases, V lost 5 bases, and 8 bases had no gene match. Germline lookup yields CDR1 SGHTA and CDR2 FQGNSA. The CDR3 has 16 amino acids. This chain's CDR3 is CASSPMTGVLNTEAFF. CDR3 DNA sequence: TGTGCCAGCAGCCCCATGACAGGGGTGTTGAACACTGAAGCTTTCTTT.

This chain uses TRBV27 with TRBJ1-1; TRBD1 matches 9 bases. This CDR3 comprises 14 residues. The V gene's germline CDR1 is MNHEY and CDR2 SMNVEV (reference sequence). The V segment lost 5 bases and the J segment 11 bases; nucleotides outside the gene matches: 12. CDR3 protein: CASSLHRGPDHAFF. Here the CDR3 DNA reads TGTGCCAGCAGTCTTCACAGGGGGCCTGATCATGCTTTCTTT.

The V gene is TRBV19, the J gene TRBJ1-1; TRBD1 is a possible D gene (6 bases). This CDR3 spans 13 amino acids. CDR1 LNHDA and CDR2 SQIVND come from the germline V gene (reference sequence). Deletions cut 1 base from V and 6 bases from J, with 9 bases between. CDR3 DNA: TGTGCCAGTAGTATAGTAAGGGGGTCTGAAGCTTTCTTT. It translates to CASSIVRGSEAFF.

This sequence joins TRBV9 and TRBJ2-2, with TRBD2 matching over 8 bases. CDR1 is SGDLS, CDR2 YYNGEE, per germline. V was clipped by 0 bases and J by 4 bases; unmatched bases: 8. The CDR3 is 17 amino acids. CDR3 sequence (DNA): TGTGCCAGCAGCGTAGCTCCCCCGGGAGGGGCCACCGGGGAGCTGTTTTTT. Translated, it gives CASSVAPPGGATGELFF.